These 7 T cell receptor beta chains originate from one sample sequenced in a study of shared clonotypes between healthy human individuals. Repertoires were generated with immunoSEQ multiplex PCR, while TCRdb's copy carries only in-frame clones and drops some. The profile shows some 300,000 clones, more than 60% of them singletons. The sequenced sample consisted of memory CD4+ T cells sorted from blood. This sample's subset: CD45RA-negative fraction. The source is a man aged 25-45 years in good health.

The V call is TRBV5-6, the J call TRBJ1-2, with 7 bases aligning to TRBD1. CDR1 and CDR2 (germline): SGHDT, YYEEEE. Trimming cost V 4 bases and J 2 bases; bases outside gene matches: 8. This CDR3 spans 15 amino acids. The CDR3 DNA sequence: TGTGCCAGCAGCGCGACAGGGAGGCCCAACTATGGCTACACCTTC. Translated: CASSATGRPNYGYTF.

The V call is TRBV18, the J call TRBJ1-1; D not certain. The CDR3 is 13 amino acids. V shed 0 bases and J shed 4 bases, with 6 bases lying between them. Germline V CDR1 and CDR2: KGHSH, LQKENI. The CDR3 DNA follows: TGTGCCAGCTCACCACCGGACTCCACTGAAGCTTTCTTT. Translation gives CASSPPDSTEAFF.

The chain links TRBV6-1 to TRBJ1-6; D might be TRBD1 (6 bases). CDR3 length equals 16 residues. V was pared by 2 bases and J by 8 bases, with 16 bases between. Germline-derived CDR1 and CDR2 are MNHNS and SASEGT. CDR3 sequence reads: CASSEFETGLDSPLHF. CDR3 in DNA: TGTGCCAGCAGTGAATTCGAGACAGGATTAGATTCACCCCTCCACTTT.

The chain links TRBV11-2 to TRBJ2-7; D possibly matches TRBD1 or TRBD2 (5 bases each). Germline V gives CDR1 SGHAT, CDR2 FQNNGV. Trimming took off 5 bases at V and 3 bases at J, with 20 bases between the two ends. The CDR3 consists of 16 residues. This chain's CDR3 is CASSLRGRDGYYEQYF. The CDR3 bases are TGTGCCAGCAGCCTTCGAGGTAGGGACGGGTACTACGAGCAGTACTTC.

This clone was picked up a small number of times. The chain has TRBV2 and TRBJ2-7; 7 bases line up with TRBD1. CDR1 and CDR2 from the germline V gene are SNHLY and FYNNEI. This CDR3 comprises 15 residues. V dropped 5 bases and J dropped 3; count of bases not matched to a gene: 10. This CDR3 reads CASSLWVGTDYEQYF. The CDR3 DNA reads as TGTGCCAGCAGTCTCTGGGTAGGGACAGACTACGAGCAGTACTTC.

The V gene is TRBV5-1, the J gene TRBJ2-5, with TRBD2 identical over 11 bases. Germline V gene sequence: CDR1 SGHRS, CDR2 YFSETQ. The J segment lost 2 bases and the V segment lost 1 base, leaving 4 bases of the junction unmatched. CDR3 length: 16 amino acids. The CDR3 DNA follows: TGCGCCAGCAGCTTGACTAGCGGGAGCGCTCAAGAGACCCAGTACTTC. Its protein is CASSLTSGSAQETQYF.

V and J are TRBV28 and TRBJ2-1; D remains unclear. Deletions cut 5 bases from V and 1 base from J, with 12 bases between. Germline V gives CDR1 MDHEN, CDR2 SYDVKM. This CDR3 contains 15 residues. Here the CDR3 DNA reads TGTGCCAGCAGTCCAGGCGGTACATCCTACAATGAGCAGTTCTTC. Its translation is CASSPGGTSYNEQFF.